These 7 T cell receptor beta chains share one sample of origin, sequenced in a study of molecular identifiers for immune sequencing clone quantification (dated by TCRdb to the late 2010s). Library creation used PCR. The data were produced on an Illumina HiSeq 4000. TCRdb reprocessed the public reads (quality trimming at Q25 with fastp, clone calling with MiXCR) and kept in-frame beta chains. Rows matching on CDR3 protein sequence are summarized as one entry with the most common DNA and genes. This sample gives about half a million distinct CDR3 sequences in total; about a fifth of them show up just once. The ten largest clones add up to around 0.86% of the sample. The source material was naive CD8+ T cells from blood, with Jurkat cell RNA spiked in. This specimen's cell subset or site label, interpreted: FACS-sorted CD8+CD4-CCR7+CD45RA+ naive T cells. The receptors here all came from a human donor in good health. Some libraries in this study had Jurkat cell RNA spiked in.

The CDR3 sequence: CASSQEGRGNYEQYF. The CDR3 DNA reads TGCGCCAGCAGCCAAGAAGGGCGGGGAAATTACGAGCAGTACTTC. The J gene is TRBJ2-7, the V gene TRBV4-1; possible D gene TRBD2, 6 bases. V lost 0 bases, J lost 4 bases, and 13 bases lay in between. This CDR3 is 15 amino acids long. Per the germline V gene, CDR1 is MGHRA and CDR2 is YSYEKL.

There are many counts of this clonotype. The gene calls are TRBV4-1 and TRBJ2-5; no clear D gene. The CDR3 runs 13 residues. Trimming removed 1 base at V and 3 bases at J, with 6 bases between. Germline V gives CDR1 MGHRA, CDR2 YSYEKL. DNA for the CDR3: TGCGCCAGCAGCCAAGTTGGGGAAGAGACCCAGTACTTC. Translated: CASSQVGEETQYF.

This clonotype was seen at least ten times. The V and J genes are TRBV27 and TRBJ2-7, with TRBD2 identical over 8 bases. Germline trimming cut 0 bases from V and 3 bases from J; bases unmatched to any gene: 7. The CDR3 runs 16 residues. CDR1 is MNHEY, CDR2 SMNVEV, per germline (reference sequence). Here the CDR3 DNA reads TGTGCCAGCAGTTTATCGAGTACTAGCGGCGTCTACGAGCAGTACTTC. This gives the protein CASSLSSTSGVYEQYF.

This clonotype has at least ten counts. The V and J genes are TRBV6-5 and TRBJ2-7; either TRBD1 or TRBD2 may supply D (5 bases each). The germline V gene has CDR1 MNHEY and CDR2 SVGAGI. V lost 3 bases and J lost 3, with 15 bases in between. The CDR3 has 15 residues. This CDR3 is CASSYSRDGYYEQYF. Written as DNA, the CDR3 is TGTGCCAGCAGTTATTCTCGGGACGGTTACTACGAGCAGTACTTC.

Concerning this clonotype: One junction end disagrees with the germline gene, perhaps due to a read error. The rearrangement uses TRBV20-1 and TRBJ2-7; 14 bases map to TRBD2. This CDR3 contains 16 residues. CDR1 is DFQATT and CDR2 is SNEGSKA in the germline V gene (reference sequence). CDR3 residues: CSAGLAGAPISCEQYF. In DNA form, the CDR3 reads TGCAGTGCGGGACTAGCGGGAGCCCCGATTTCCTGCGAGCAGTACTTC.

DNA of the CDR3: TGTGCCAGCGGCATACTATCTGGGGCCAACGTCCTGACTTTC. This sequence encodes CASGILSGANVLTF. The rearrangement uses TRBV7-6 and TRBJ2-6, with D unresolved. CDR1 is SGHVS, CDR2 FNYEAQ, per germline. The CDR3 consists of 14 residues. V was trimmed by 8 bases and J by 1 base, leaving 9 bases between them.

This clonotype has more than one count but fewer than ten. This rearrangement joins TRBV19 to TRBJ1-2, with D perhaps TRBD1 (6 bases). The CDR3 sequence is 14 residues long. Trimming removed 3 bases at V and 4 bases at J, with 12 bases between. Germline CDR1 is LNHDA and CDR2 is SQIVND (reference sequence). The CDR3 DNA sequence: TGTGCCAGTAGTATGTTCGGGGGCGGCTATGGCTACACCTTC. The encoded protein is CASSMFGGGYGYTF. Full variable domain (missing parts from reference TRBV19 and TRBJ1-2): DGGITQSPKYLFRKEGQNVTLSCEQNLNHDAMYWYRQDPGQGLRLIYYSQIVNDFQKGDIAEGYSVSREKKESFPLTVTSAQKNPTAFYLCASSMFGGGYGYTFGSGTRLTVV.